This T cell receptor beta chain was identified in a study of T cell repertoires in cytomegalovirus infection. Background on the study: A matching HLA type, together with CMV infection, was signaled by public TCR beta signatures. Findings and limits, study-wide: Adding up the frequency of public TCR beta families identified people who carried CMV plus the relevant HLA. HLA-C-restricted CMV clonotypes gave the most frequent clonotype in two of eight donors.

In TCRdb, the reads were re-called with MiXCR into one record per CDR3 protein. The sample records about 490,000 distinct CDR3 sequences, about 15% being singletons. As to this clonotype: The target antigen is unknown.

The CDR3 is 14 residues long. Trimming removed 1 base from V and 6 bases from J, with 11 bases in between. The germline gives CDR1 SGHTA, CDR2 FQGNSA. The J gene is TRBJ2-3, the V gene TRBV7-2, with D maybe TRBD1 (6 bases). Sequences were obtained from CD8+ T cells from PBMCs. The receptor's source is a human donor in good health (CMV status not recorded). Some clones in this sample may be carry-over from other donors' samples. This CDR3 reads CASSLGEQGDTQYF. The DNA of the CDR3 is TGTGCCAGCAGCTTAGGCGAACAGGGTGATACGCAGTATTTT. Complete variable domain (other parts from reference TRBV7-2 and TRBJ2-3): GAGVSQSPSNKVTEKGKDVELRCDPISGHTALYWYRQSLGQGLEFLIYFQGNSAPDKSGLPSDRFSAERTGGSVSTLTIQRTQQEDSAVYLCASSLGEQGDTQYFGPGTRLTVL.